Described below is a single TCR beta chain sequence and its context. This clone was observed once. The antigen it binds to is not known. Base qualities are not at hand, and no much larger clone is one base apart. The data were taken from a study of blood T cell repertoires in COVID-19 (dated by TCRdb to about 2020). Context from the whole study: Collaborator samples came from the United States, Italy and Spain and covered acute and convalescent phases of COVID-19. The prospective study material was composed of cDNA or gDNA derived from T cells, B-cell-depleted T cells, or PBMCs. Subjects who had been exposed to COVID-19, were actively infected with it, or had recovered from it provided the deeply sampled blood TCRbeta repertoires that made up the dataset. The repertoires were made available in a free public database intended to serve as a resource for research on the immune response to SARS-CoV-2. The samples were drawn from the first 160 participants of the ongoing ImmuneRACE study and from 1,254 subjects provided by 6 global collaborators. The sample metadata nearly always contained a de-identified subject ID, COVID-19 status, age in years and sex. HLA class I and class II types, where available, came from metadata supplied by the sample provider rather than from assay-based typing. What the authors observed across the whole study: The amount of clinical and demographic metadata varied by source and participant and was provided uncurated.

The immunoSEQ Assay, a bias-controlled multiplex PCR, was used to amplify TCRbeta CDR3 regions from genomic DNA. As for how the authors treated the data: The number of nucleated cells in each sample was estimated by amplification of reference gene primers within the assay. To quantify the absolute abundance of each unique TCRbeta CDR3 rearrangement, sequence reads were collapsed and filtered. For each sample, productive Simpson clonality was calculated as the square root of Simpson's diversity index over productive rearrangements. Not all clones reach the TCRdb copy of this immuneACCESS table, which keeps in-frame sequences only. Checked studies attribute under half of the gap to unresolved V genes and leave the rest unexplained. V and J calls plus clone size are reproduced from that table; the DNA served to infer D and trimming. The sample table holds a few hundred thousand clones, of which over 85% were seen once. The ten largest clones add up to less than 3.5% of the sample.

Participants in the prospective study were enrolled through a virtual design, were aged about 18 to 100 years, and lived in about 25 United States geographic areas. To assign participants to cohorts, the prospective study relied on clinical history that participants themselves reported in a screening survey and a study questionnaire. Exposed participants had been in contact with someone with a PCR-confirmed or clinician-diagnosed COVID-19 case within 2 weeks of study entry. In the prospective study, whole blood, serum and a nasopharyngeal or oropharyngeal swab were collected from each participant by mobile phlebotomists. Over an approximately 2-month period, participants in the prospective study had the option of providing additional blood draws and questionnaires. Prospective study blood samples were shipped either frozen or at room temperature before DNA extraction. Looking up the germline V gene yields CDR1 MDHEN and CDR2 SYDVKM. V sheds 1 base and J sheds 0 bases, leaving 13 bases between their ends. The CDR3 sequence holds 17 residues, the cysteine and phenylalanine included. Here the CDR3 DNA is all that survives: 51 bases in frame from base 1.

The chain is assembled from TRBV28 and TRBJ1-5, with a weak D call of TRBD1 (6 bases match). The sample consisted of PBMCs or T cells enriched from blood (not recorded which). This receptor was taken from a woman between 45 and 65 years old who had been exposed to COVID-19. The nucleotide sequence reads TGTGCCAGCAGTTTATCGCGGGGGGCTAATAGCAATCAGCCCCAGCATTTT. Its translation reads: CASSLSRGANSNQPQHF.